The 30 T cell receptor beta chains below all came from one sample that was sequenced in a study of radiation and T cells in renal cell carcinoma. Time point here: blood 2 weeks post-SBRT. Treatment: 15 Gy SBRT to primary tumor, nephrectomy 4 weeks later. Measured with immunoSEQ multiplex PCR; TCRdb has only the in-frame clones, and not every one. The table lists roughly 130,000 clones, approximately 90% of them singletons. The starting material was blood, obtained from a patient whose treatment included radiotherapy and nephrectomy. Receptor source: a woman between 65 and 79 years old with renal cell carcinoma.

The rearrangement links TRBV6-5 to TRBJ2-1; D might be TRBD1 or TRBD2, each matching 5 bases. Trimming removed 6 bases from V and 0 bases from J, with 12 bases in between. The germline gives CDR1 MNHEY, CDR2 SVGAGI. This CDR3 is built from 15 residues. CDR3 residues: CASRNAGSSYNEQFF. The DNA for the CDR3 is TGTGCCAGCAGGAACGCAGGGAGCTCCTACAATGAGCAGTTCTTC.

The CDR3 loop is CASSSRRDGYMNTEAFF. The CDR3, as DNA: TGTGCCAGCAGCTCTCGAAGAGACGGATATATGAACACTGAAGCTTTCTTT. The chain employs TRBV5-6 and TRBJ1-1, with D unresolved. The CDR3 loop spans 17 amino acids. The V end lost 3 bases, the J end lost 0 bases, and 18 bases lay between the germline ends. CDR1 and CDR2 (germline): SGHDT, YYEEEE.

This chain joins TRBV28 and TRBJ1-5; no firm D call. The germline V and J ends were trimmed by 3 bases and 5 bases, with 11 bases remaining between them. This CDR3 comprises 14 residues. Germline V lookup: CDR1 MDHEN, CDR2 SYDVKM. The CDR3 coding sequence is TGTGCCAGCAGTTTGGTGGGAGGGCATCAGCCCCAGCATTTT. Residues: CASSLVGGHQPQHF.

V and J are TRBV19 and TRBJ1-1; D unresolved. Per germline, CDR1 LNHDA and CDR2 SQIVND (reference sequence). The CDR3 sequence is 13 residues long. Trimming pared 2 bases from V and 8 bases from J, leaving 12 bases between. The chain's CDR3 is CASSIRTASEAFF. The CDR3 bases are TGTGCCAGTAGTATAAGGACGGCATCAGAAGCTTTCTTT. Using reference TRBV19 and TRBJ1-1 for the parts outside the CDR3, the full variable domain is DGGITQSPKYLFRKEGQNVTLSCEQNLNHDAMYWYRQDPGQGLRLIYYSQIVNDFQKGDIAEGYSVSREKKESFPLTVTSAQKNPTAFYLCASSIRTASEAFFGQGTRLTVV.

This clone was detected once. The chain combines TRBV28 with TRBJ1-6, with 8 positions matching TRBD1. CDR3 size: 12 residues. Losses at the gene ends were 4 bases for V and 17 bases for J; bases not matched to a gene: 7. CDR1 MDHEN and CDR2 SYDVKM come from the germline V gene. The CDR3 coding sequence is TGTGCCAGCAGTTACCAGGACAGGGTCGTCCACTTT. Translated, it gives CASSYQDRVVHF.

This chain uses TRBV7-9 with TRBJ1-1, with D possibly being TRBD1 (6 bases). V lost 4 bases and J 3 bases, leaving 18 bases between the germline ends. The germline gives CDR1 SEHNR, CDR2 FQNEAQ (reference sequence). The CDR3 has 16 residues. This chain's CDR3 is CASSSRPQTGHTEAFF. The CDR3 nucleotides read TGTGCCAGCAGCTCCCGACCTCAGACAGGACACACTGAAGCTTTCTTT.

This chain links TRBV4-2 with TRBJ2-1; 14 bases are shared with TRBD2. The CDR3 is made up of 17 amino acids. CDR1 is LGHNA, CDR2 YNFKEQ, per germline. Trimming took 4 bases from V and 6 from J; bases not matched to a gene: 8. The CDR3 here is CASSRNPTSGGGNEQFF. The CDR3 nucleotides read TGTGCCAGCAGCCGCAACCCGACTAGCGGGGGGGGCAATGAGCAGTTCTTC.

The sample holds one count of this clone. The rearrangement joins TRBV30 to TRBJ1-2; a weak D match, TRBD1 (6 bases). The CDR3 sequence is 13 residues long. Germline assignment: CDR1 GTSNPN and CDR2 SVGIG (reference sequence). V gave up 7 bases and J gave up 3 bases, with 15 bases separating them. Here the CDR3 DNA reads TGTGCCTCGACGAACAGGGTAGACTATGGCTACACCTTC. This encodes CASTNRVDYGYTF.

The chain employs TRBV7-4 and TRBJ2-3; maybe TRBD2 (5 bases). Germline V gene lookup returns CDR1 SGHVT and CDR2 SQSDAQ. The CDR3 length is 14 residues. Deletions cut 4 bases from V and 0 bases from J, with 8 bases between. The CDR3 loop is CASSCRDSTDTQYF. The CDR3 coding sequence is TGTGCCAGCAGCTGCCGGGATAGCACAGATACGCAGTATTTT. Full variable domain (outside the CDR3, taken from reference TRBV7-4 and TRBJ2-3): GAGVSQSPRYKVAKRGRDVALRCDSISGHVTLYWYRQTLGQGSEVLTYSQSDAQRDKSGRPSGRFSAERPERSVSTLKIQRTEQGDSAVYLCASSCRDSTDTQYFGPGTRLTVL.

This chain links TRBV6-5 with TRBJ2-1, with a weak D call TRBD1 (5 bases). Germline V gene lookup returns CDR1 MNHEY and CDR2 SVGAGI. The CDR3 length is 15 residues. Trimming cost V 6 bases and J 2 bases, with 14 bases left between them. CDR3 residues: CASRRGTATYNEQFF. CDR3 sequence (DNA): TGTGCCAGCAGAAGGGGAACAGCGACCTACAATGAGCAGTTCTTC.

The chain's CDR3 is CASSYPGQGRHEQYF. The DNA for the CDR3 is TGTGCCAGCAGTTATCCGGGACAGGGTCGACACGAGCAGTACTTC. The V and J genes are TRBV5-4 and TRBJ2-7, with 9 bases lining up with TRBD1. Germline V lookup: CDR1 SGHNT, CDR2 YYREEE (reference sequence). The V and J ends lost 5 bases and 5 bases, in that order; junction bases with no gene match: 11. This CDR3 region has 15 residues.

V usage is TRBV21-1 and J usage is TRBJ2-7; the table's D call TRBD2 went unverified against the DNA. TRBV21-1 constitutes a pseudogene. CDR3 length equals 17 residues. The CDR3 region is CASSKTSGRFRPYEQYF. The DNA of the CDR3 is TGTGCCAGCAGCAAAACTAGCGGTCGGTTTAGACCCTACGAGCAGTACTTC.

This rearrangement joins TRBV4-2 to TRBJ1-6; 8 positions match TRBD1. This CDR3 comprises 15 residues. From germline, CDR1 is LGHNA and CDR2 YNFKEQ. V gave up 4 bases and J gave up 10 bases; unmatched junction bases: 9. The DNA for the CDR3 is TGTGCCAGCAGCCCAGGACAGGGAAGAGAATCACCCCTCCACTTT. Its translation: CASSPGQGRESPLHF.

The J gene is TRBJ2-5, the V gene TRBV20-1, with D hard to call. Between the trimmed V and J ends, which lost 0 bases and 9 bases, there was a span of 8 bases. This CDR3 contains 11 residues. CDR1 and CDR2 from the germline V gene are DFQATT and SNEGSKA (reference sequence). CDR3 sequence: CSARDGKAQYF. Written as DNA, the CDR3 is TGCAGTGCTAGAGATGGGAAGGCCCAGTACTTC.

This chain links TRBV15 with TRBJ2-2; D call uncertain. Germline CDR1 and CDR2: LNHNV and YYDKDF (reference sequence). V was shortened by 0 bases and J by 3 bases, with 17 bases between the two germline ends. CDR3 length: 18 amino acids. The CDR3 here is CATSRDRKGKVDTGELFF. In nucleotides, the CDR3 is TGTGCCACCAGCAGAGATCGCAAAGGGAAGGTGGACACCGGGGAGCTGTTTTTT.

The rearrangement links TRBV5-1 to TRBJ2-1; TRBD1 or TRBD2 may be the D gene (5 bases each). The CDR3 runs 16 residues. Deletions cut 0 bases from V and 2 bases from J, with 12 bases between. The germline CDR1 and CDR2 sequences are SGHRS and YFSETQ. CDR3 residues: CASSLAVGTAYNEQFF. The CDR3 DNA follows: TGCGCCAGCAGCTTGGCTGTGGGGACCGCCTACAATGAGCAGTTCTTC.

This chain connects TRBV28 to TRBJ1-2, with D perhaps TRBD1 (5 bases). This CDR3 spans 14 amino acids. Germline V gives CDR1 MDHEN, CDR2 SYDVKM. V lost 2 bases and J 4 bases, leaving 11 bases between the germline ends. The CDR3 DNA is TGTGCCAGCAGTTTACAGGGAGTAGTCTATGGCTACACCTTC. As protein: CASSLQGVVYGYTF.

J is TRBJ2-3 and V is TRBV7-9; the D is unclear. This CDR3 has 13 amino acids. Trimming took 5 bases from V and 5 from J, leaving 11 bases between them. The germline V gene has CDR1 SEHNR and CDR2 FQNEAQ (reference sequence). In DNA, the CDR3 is TGTGCCAGCAGCCTTCTCAAGGGAGATACGCAGTATTTT. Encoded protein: CASSLLKGDTQYF.

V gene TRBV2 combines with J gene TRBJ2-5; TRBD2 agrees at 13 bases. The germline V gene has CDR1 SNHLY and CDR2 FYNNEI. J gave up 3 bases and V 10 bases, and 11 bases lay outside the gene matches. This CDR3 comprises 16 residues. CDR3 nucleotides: TGTGCCAACTCATTACCAGGACTAGCGGGGGAAGAGACCCAGTACTTC. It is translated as CANSLPGLAGEETQYF.

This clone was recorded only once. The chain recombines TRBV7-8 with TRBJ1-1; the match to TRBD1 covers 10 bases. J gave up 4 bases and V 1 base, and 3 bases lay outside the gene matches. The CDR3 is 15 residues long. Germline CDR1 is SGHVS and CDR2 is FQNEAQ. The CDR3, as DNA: TGTGCCAGCAGCTTAGGAAGGACAGGGGGCACTGAAGCTTTCTTT. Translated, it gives CASSLGRTGGTEAFF. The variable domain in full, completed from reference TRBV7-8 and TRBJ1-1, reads GAGVSQSPRYKVAKRGQDVALRCDPISGHVSLFWYQQALGQGPEFLTYFQNEAQLDKSGLPSDRFFAERPEGSVSTLKIQRTQQEDSAVYLCASSLGRTGGTEAFFGQGTRLTVV.

CDR3 sequence reads: CASSLGGPQAFF. The DNA of the CDR3 is TGTGCCAGCAGCTTAGGAGGGCCCCAGGCTTTCTTT. The chain recombines TRBV7-2 with TRBJ1-1; no reliable D call. The CDR3 contains 12 residues. The germline gives CDR1 SGHTA, CDR2 FQGNSA. V lost 1 base to trimming and J lost 11 bases, with 11 bases between them.

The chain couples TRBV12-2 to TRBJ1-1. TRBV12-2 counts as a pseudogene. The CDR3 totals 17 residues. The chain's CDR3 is CASRFPWRGGAGTEAFF. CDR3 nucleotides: TGTGCAAGTCGCTTCCCCTGGAGGGGGGGCGCGGGAACTGAAGCTTTCTTT.

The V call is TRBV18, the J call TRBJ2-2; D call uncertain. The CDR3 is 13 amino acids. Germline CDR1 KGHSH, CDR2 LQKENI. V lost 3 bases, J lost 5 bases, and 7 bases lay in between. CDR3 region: CASSPGVTGELFF. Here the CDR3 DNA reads TGTGCCAGCTCACCGGGCGTGACCGGGGAGCTGTTTTTT.

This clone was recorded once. The CDR3 here is CASGKRGGQTQYF. CDR3 nucleotides: TGTGCCAGCGGTAAGAGAGGGGGCCAGACCCAGTACTTC. The chain joins TRBV25-1 to TRBJ2-5; 7 bases are a match to TRBD1. The V gene's germline CDR1 is MGHDK and CDR2 SYGVNS. J was trimmed by 6 bases and V by 8 bases; bases with no gene match: 9. This CDR3 contains 13 residues.

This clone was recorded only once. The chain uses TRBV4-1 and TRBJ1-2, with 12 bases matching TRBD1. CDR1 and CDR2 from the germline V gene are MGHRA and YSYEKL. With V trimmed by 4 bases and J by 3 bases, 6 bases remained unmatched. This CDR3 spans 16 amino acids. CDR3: CASSPWDRGPDYGYTF. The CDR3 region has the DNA TGCGCCAGCAGCCCCTGGGACAGGGGGCCGGACTATGGCTACACCTTC.

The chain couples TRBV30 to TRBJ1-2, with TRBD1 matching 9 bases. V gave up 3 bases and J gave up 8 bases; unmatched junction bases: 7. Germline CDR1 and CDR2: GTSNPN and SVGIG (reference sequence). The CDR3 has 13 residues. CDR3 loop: CAWRETGGAGYTF. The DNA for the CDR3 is TGTGCCTGGAGAGAAACAGGGGGCGCGGGCTACACCTTC. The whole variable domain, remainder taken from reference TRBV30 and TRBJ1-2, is SQTIHQWPATLVQPVGSPLSLECTVEGTSNPNLYWYRQAAGRGLQLLFYSVGIGQISSEVPQNLSASRPQDRQFILSSKKLLLSDSGFYLCAWRETGGAGYTFGSGTRLTVV.

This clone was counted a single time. CDR3 sequence (DNA): TGTGCCAGCAGCTTAGCGGGATCCTACAATGAGCAGTTCTTC. Protein product: CASSLAGSYNEQFF. The rearrangement joins TRBV7-6 to TRBJ2-1; D remains ambiguous. This CDR3 comprises 14 residues. V was clipped by 0 bases and J by 1 base, with 4 bases between them. Per germline, CDR1 SGHVS and CDR2 FNYEAQ.

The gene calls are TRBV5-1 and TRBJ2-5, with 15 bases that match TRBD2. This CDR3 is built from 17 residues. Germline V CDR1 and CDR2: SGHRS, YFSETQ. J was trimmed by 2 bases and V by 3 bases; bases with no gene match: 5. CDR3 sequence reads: CASSSGLAGGSQETQYF. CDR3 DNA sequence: TGCGCCAGCAGCTCGGGACTAGCGGGGGGCTCTCAAGAGACCCAGTACTTC.

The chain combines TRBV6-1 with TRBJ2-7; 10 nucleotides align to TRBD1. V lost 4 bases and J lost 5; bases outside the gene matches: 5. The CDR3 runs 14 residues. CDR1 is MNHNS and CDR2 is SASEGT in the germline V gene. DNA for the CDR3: TGTGCCAGCAGTGGGGGACAGGGGAGCCACGAGCAGTACTTC. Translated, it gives CASSGGQGSHEQYF.

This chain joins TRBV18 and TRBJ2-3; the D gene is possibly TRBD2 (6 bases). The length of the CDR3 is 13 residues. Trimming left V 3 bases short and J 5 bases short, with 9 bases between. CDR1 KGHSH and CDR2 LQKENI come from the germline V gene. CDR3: CASSPSGVDTQYF. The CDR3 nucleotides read TGTGCCAGCTCACCGTCGGGAGTAGATACGCAGTATTTT.